This record concerns one T cell receptor (beta chain) sequence. The antigen is unknown. The data originate from a study of cytomegalovirus exposure and HLA in healthy donors. The PCR ran on 60 Vbeta and 13 Jbeta primers. The table came from immunoSEQ multiplex PCR; TCRdb's copy has only in-frame clones and leaves some out. This sample's table has about 40,000 clones. CDR3 length: 15 residues. V was pared by 3 bases and J by 0 bases, with 8 bases between. Germline values: CDR1 MDHEN, CDR2 SYDVKM. Study outcomes and limitations: Accurate predictions that matched the HLA-A and HLA-B alleles of most subjects were reportedly made from TCR beta sequences. Analyses of presence/absence relied on an assumption of roughly uniform sequencing depth across donors.

The J gene is TRBJ1-4, the V gene TRBV28; a weak D match, TRBD1 (6 bases). The source is a male donor in good health and CMV-seronegative. Sample: PBMCs. CDR3: CASSFGQSTNEKLFF. CDR3 bases: TGTGCCAGCAGTTTCGGACAGTCAACTAATGAAAAACTGTTTTTT. The full variable domain, in which reference TRBV28 and TRBJ1-4 provide the parts outside the CDR3, is DVKVTQSSRYLVKRTGEKVFLECVQDMDHENMFWYRQDPGLGLRLIYFSYDVKMKEKGDIPEGYSVSREKKERFSLILESASTNQTSMYLCASSFGQSTNEKLFFGSGTQLSVL.